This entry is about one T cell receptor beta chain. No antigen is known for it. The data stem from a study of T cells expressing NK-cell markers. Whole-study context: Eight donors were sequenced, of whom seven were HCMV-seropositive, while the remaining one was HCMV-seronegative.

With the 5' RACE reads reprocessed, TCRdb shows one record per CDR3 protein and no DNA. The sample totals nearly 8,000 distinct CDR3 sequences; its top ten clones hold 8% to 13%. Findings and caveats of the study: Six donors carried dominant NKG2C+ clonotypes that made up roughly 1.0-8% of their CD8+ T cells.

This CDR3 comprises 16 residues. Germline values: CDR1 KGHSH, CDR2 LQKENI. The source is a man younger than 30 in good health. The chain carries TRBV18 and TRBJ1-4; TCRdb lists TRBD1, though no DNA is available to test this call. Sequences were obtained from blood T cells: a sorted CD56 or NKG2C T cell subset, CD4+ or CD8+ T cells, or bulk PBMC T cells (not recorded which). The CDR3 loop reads CASSRGQTATNEKLFF.